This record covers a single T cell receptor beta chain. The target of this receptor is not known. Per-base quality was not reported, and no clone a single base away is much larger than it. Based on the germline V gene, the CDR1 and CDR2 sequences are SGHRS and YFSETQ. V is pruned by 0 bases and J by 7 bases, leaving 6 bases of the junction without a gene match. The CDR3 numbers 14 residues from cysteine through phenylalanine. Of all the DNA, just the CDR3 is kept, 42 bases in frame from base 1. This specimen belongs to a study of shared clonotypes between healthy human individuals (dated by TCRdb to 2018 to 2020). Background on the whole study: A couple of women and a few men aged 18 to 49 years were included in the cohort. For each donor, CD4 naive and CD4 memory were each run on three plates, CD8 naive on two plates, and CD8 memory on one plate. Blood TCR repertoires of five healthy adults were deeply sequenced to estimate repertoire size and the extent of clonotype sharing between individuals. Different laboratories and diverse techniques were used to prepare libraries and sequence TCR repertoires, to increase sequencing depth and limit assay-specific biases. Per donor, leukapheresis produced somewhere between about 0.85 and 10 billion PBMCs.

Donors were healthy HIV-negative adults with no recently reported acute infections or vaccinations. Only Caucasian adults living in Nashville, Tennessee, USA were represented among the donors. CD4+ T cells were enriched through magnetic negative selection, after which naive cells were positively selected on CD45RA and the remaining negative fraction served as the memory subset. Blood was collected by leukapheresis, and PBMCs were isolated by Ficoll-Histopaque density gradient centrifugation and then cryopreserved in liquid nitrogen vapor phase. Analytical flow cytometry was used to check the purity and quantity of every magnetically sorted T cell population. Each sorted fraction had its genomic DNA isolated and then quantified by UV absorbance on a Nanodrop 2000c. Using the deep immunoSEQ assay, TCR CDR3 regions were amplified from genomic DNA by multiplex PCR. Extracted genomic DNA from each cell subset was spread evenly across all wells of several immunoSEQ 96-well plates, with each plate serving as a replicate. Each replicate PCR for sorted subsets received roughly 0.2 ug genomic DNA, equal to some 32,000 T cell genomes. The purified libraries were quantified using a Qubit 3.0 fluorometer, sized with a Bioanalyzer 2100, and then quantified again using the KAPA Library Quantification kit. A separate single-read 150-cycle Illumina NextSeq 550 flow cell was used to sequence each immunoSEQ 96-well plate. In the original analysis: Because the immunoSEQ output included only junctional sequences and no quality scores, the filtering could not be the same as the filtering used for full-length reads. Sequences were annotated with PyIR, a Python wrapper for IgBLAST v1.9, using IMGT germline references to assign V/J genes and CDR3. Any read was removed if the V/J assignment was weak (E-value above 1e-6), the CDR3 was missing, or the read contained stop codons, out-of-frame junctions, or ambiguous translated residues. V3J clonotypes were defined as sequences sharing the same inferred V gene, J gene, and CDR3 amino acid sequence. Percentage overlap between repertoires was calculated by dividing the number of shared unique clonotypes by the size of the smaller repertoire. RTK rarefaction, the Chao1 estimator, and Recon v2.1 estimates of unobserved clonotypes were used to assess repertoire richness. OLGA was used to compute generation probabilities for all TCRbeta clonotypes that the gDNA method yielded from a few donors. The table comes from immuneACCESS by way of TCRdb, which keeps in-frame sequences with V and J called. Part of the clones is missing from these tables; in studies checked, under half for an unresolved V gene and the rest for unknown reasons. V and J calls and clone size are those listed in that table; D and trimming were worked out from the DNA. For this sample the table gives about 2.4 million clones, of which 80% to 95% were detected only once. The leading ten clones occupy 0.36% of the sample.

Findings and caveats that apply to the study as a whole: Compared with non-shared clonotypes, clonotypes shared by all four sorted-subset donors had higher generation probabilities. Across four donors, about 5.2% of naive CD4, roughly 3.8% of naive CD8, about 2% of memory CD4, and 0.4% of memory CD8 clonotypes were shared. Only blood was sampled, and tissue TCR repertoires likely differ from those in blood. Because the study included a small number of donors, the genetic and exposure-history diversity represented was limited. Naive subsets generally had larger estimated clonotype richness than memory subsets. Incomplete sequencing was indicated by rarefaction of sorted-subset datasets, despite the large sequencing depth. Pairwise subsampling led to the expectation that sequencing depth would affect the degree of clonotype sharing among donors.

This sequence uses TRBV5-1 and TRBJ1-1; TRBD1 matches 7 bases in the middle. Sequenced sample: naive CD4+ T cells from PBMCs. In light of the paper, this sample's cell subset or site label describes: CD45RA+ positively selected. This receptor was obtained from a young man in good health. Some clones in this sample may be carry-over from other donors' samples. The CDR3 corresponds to CASSLEGQINEAFF. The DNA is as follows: TGCGCCAGCAGCTTGGAGGGACAGATCAATGAAGCTTTCTTT.